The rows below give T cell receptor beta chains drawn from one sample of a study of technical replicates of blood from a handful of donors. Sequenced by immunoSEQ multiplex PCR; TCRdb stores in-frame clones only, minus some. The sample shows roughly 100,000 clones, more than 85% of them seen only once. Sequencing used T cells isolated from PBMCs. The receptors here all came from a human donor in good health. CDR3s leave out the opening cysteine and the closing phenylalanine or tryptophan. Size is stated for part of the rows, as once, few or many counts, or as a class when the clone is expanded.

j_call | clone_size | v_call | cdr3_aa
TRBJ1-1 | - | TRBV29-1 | SANPLDRASEAF
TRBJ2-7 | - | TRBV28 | ASSSSGTSYEQY
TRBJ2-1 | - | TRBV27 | ASGLAGESF
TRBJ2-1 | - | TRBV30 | AWSGSREQF
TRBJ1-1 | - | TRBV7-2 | ASSLDGGKLAF
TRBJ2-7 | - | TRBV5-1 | ASSPGTGFEQY
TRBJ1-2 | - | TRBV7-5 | ARSPRFNYGYT
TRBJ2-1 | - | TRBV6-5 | ASSYFGPRGFNEQF
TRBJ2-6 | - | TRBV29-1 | SVPGTGSSGANVLT
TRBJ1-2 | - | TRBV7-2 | ASSPQGLGYT
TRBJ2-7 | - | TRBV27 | ASSLEREYEQY
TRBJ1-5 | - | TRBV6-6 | ASSSLKTDSNQPQH
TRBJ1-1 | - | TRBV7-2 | ASSPSTGTGGSEAF
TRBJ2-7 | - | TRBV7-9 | ASSLVLASYEQY
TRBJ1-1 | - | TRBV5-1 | ASIPTGLDRTEAF
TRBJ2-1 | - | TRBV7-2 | ASRLTEYNEQF
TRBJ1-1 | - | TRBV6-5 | ASNWGSGDTEAF
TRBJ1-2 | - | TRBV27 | ASSLSGYTPPIDGYT
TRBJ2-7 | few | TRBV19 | ASSIILTGQGPYEQY
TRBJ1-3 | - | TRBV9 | ASGQEVRSGNTIY